What follows are 6 T cell receptor beta chains derived from one specimen sequenced in a study of cytomegalovirus exposure and HLA in healthy donors. The PCR had 60 Vbeta and 13 Jbeta primers. Here immunoSEQ multiplex PCR was the method, and the copy in TCRdb shows in-frame clones only, minus some. The sample has about 160,000 clones, and its top ten clones hold 1.3%. Input material: PBMCs. The receptors come from a woman aged 55-69 years in good health and CMV-seronegative.

The chain has TRBV11-2 and TRBJ2-1, with 9 bases matching TRBD2. The CDR3 totals 18 residues. CDR1 SGHAT and CDR2 FQNNGV come from the germline V gene. The V gene end was trimmed by 4 bases and the J gene end by 2 bases; junction bases not matched to a gene: 12. The CDR3 DNA is TGTGCCAGCAGCTCACTGGGCCTAGCGGGAACAACCTACAATGAGCAGTTCTTC. This gives the protein CASSSLGLAGTTYNEQFF.

The V gene is TRBV2, the J gene TRBJ2-6; perhaps TRBD2 as D (5 bases). The CDR3 has 15 residues. V was pared by 2 bases and J by 3 bases, with 8 bases between. In germline, CDR1 is SNHLY, CDR2 FYNNEI. CDR3 sequence: CASSESGNGANVLTF. Here the CDR3 DNA reads TGTGCCAGCAGTGAATCCGGGAATGGGGCCAACGTCCTGACTTTC.

J is TRBJ2-3 and V is TRBV6-5; D is ambiguous. This CDR3 comprises 11 residues. V lost 5 bases, J lost 5 bases, and 5 bases lay in between. CDR1 and CDR2 (germline): MNHEY, SVGAGI. The CDR3 DNA sequence: TGTGCCAGCAGTGGCGGAGATACGCAGTATTTT. This codes for CASSGGDTQYF.

The chain couples TRBV5-5 to TRBJ2-7, with D possibly TRBD1 on 6 matching bases. CDR1 SGHKS and CDR2 YYEKEE come from the germline V gene (reference sequence). The V end lost 4 bases, the J end lost 5 bases, and 13 bases lay between the germline ends. The length of the CDR3 is 13 residues. The CDR3 bases are TGTGCCAGCAGCCACGTTGGGGGCAACGAGCAGTACTTC. This sequence encodes CASSHVGGNEQYF.

V and J are TRBV4-2 and TRBJ1-5; D is unresolved. The CDR3 length is 13 residues. V was clipped by 0 bases and J by 6 bases, with 6 bases between them. Germline CDR1 LGHNA, CDR2 YNFKEQ. CDR3 in DNA: TGTGCCAGCAGCCAAGACGAGGGTCAGCCCCAGCATTTT. Its protein is CASSQDEGQPQHF.

The CDR3 DNA reads TGTGCCAGCACCCGGATACAGGGTAACTATGGCTACACCTTC. This translates into CASTRIQGNYGYTF. The chain joins TRBV5-6 to TRBJ1-2; a weak D match, TRBD1 (6 bases). This CDR3 is built from 14 residues. The V end was cut by 6 bases, the J end by 1 base, with 13 bases between. Germline values: CDR1 SGHDT, CDR2 YYEEEE.